This T cell receptor (beta chain) was sequenced in a study of OX40 agonist ivuxolimab in advanced cancers. The repertoire was sequenced with immunoSEQ multiplex PCR; TCRdb's copy has only in-frame clones and lacks some. Counted here are tens of thousands of clones, about 88% occurring once; the ten biggest clones make up 11%. There are 13 residues in the CDR3. The V end was cut by 10 bases, the J end by 1 base, with 11 bases between. Germline CDR1 and CDR2: SNHLY and FYNNEI. The clonotype originates from an adult with an advanced solid tumor such as melanoma, head and neck, liver or kidney cancer. The chain uses TRBV2 and TRBJ2-4; TRBD1 might be the D (6 bases). Sequenced here: CD4+ or CD8+ T cells sorted from blood, sampled in a trial of the OX40 agonist ivuxolimab. In DNA, the CDR3 is TGTGCCACTTGGACAGAGGCCAAAAACATTCAGTACTTC. This encodes CATWTEAKNIQYF. The entire variable domain, with the rest obtained from reference TRBV2 and TRBJ2-4, is as follows: EPEVTQTPSHQVTQMGQEVILRCVPISNHLYFYWYRQILGQKVEFLVSFYNNEISEKSEIFDDQFSVERPDGSNFTLKIRSTKLEDSAMYFCATWTEAKNIQYFGAGTRLSVL.